This T cell receptor (beta chain) emerged from a study of cytomegalovirus exposure and HLA in healthy donors. Method: immunoSEQ multiplex PCR; TCRdb's copy keeps in-frame clones and lacks some. This sample yields 70,000 or so clones, of which 94% are seen a single time; under 2% belongs to the top ten. As regards this clone: Antigen specificity is unknown.

CDR3 length equals 17 residues. V lost 0 bases, J lost 7 bases, and 17 bases lay in between. Germline assignment: CDR1 SGHRS and CDR2 YFSETQ. General observations from the study: Generally TCR sequences proved uncommon, though certain public TCRs appeared in numerous donors.

This chain uses TRBV5-1 with TRBJ1-6; D possibly corresponds to TRBD1 (5 bases). Sequencing was done on a sample of PBMCs. The TCR originated in a woman under 30 in good health and CMV-seropositive. CDR3 DNA: TGCGCCAGCAGCTTGGGAGTCTGGGGCCAGCGAAATTCACCCCTCCACTTT. It encodes CASSLGVWGQRNSPLHF.